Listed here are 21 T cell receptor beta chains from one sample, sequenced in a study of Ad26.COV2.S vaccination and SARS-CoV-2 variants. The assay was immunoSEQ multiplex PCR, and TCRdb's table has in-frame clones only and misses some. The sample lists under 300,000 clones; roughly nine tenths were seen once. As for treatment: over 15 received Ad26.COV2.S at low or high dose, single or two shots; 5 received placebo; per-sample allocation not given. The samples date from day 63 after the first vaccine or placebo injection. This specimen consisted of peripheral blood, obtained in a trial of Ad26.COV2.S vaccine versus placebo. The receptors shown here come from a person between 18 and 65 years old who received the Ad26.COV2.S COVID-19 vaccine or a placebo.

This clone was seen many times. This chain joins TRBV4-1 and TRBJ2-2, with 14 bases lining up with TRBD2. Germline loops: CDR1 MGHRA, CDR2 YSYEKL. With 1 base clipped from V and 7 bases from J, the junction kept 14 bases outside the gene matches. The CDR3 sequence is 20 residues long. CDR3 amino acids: CASSQAHGTSGRNGDGELFF. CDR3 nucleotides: TGCGCCAGCAGCCAAGCTCACGGGACTAGCGGGAGAAACGGAGACGGGGAGCTGTTTTTT.

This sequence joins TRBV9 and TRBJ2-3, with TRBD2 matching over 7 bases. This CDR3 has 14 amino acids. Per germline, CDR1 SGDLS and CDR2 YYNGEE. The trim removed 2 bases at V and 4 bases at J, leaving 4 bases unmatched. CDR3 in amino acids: CASSVGTKSDTQYF. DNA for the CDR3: TGTGCCAGCAGCGTGGGGACTAAGTCAGATACGCAGTATTTT.

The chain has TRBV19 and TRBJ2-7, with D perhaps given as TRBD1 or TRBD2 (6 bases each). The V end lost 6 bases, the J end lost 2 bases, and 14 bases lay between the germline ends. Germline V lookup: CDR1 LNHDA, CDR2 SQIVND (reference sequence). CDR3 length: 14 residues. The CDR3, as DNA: TGTGCCAGTAGCCATAAAAGGGGGGCCTACGAGCAGTACTTC. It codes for CASSHKRGAYEQYF.

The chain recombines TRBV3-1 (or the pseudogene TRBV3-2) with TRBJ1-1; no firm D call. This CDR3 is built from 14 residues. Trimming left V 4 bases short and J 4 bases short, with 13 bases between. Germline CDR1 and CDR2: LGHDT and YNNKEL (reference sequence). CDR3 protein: CASSPENWGTEAFF. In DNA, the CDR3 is TGTGCCAGCAGCCCAGAGAACTGGGGCACTGAAGCTTTCTTT.

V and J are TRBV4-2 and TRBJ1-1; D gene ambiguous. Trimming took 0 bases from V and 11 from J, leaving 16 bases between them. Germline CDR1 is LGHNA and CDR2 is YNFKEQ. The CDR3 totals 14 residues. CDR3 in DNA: TGTGCCAGCAGCCAAGAAGTCTTGGAGCGCGAGGCTTTCTTT. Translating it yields CASSQEVLEREAFF.

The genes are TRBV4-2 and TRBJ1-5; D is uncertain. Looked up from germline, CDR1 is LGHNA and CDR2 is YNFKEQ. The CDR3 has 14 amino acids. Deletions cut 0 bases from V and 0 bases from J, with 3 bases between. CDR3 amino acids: CASSQEYSNQPQHF. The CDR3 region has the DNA TGTGCCAGCAGCCAAGAGTATAGCAATCAGCCCCAGCATTTT.

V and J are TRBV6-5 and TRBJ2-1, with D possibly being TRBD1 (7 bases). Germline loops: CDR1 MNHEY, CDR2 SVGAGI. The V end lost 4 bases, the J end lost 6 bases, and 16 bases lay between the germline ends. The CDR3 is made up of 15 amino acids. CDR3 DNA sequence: TGTGCCAGCAGTTTACTCGGAGGGGGCCGCAATGAGCAGTTCTTC. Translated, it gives CASSLLGGGRNEQFF.

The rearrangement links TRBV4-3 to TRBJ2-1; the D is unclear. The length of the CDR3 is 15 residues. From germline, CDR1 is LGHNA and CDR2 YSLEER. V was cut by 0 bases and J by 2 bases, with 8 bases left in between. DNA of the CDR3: TGCGCCAGCAGCCAAGAGGTCGCGCCCTACAATGAGCAGTTCTTC. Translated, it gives CASSQEVAPYNEQFF.

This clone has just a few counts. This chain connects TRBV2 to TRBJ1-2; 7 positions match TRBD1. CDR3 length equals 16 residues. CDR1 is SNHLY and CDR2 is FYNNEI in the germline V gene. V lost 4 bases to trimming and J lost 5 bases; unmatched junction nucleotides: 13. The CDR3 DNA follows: TGTGCCAGCAGTGGGGGGACAGCAGGCGACTTTTATGGCTACACCTTC. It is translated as CASSGGTAGDFYGYTF.

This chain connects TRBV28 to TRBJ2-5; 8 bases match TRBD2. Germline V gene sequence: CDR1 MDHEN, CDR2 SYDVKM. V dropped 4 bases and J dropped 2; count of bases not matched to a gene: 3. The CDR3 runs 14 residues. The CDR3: CASSSRLAQETQYF. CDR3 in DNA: TGTGCCAGCAGTTCCCGACTAGCGCAAGAGACCCAGTACTTC.

The CDR3 DNA follows: TGTGCCAGCAGCTTGCCAGGGGAGCGGGATACGCAGTATTTT. This encodes CASSLPGERDTQYF. This sequence joins TRBV5-4 and TRBJ2-3; TRBD1 is a possible D gene (6 bases). V lost 1 base, J lost 6 bases, and 12 bases lay in between. The CDR3 sequence is 14 residues long. Germline V CDR1 and CDR2: SGHNT, YYREEE (reference sequence).

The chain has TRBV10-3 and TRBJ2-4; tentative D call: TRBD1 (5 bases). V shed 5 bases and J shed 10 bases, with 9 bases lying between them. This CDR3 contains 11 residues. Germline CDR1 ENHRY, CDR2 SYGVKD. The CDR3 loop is CAISPGIIQYF. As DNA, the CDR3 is TGTGCCATCAGTCCAGGGATTATTCAGTACTTC.

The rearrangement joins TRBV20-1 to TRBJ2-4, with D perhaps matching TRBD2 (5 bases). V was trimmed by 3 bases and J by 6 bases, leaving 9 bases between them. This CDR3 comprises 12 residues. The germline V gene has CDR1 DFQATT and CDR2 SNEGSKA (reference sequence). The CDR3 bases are TGCAGTGCTAGTGACGGGGTAAACATTCAGTACTTC. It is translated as CSASDGVNIQYF.

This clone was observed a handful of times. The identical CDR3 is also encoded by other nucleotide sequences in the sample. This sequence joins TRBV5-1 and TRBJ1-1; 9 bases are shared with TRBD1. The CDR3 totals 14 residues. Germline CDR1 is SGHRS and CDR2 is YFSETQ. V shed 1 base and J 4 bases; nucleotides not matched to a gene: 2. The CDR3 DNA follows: TGCGCCAGCAGCTTGCGACAGGGGGGCACTGAAGCTTTCTTT. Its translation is CASSLRQGGTEAFF.

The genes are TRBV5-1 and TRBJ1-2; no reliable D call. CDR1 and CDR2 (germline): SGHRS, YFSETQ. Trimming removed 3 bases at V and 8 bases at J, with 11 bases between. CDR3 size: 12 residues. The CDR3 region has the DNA TGCGCCAGCAGCTCGAGTCAGGACGGCTACACCTTC. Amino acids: CASSSSQDGYTF.

DNA for the CDR3: TGTGCCAGCAGCCAAGATTCCCTAGCGGGAGGGGAGACCCAGTACTTC. It is translated as CASSQDSLAGGETQYF. The chain couples TRBV3-1 (or the pseudogene TRBV3-2) to TRBJ2-5, with TRBD2 matching 12 bases. Germline V gene data show CDR1 as LGHDT and CDR2 as YNNKEL (reference sequence). J gave up 5 bases and V 0 bases, and 4 bases lay outside the gene matches. This CDR3 spans 16 amino acids.

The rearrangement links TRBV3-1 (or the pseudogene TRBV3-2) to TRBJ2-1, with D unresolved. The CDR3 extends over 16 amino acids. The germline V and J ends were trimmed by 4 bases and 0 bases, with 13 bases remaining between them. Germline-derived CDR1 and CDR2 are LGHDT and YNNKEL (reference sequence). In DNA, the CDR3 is TGTGCCAGCAGCCTAAGTAGACTGACCTCCTACAATGAGCAGTTCTTC. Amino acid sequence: CASSLSRLTSYNEQFF.

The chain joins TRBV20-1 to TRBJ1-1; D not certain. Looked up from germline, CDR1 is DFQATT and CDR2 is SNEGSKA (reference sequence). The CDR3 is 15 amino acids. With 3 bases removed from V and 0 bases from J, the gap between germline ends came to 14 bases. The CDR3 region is CSASNPHSLNTEAFF. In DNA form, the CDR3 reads TGCAGTGCTAGTAACCCCCACAGCTTGAACACTGAAGCTTTCTTT.

The CDR3 loop reads CASSFGGGPGNIQYF. The CDR3 DNA reads as TGTGCCAGCAGCTTTGGCGGGGGGCCCGGAAACATTCAGTACTTC. The chain employs TRBV11-3 and TRBJ2-4, with 8 positions matching TRBD2. V shed 3 bases and J 6 bases; nucleotides not matched to a gene: 7. This CDR3 region has 15 residues. Germline V gene lookup returns CDR1 SGHNT and CDR2 YENEEA.

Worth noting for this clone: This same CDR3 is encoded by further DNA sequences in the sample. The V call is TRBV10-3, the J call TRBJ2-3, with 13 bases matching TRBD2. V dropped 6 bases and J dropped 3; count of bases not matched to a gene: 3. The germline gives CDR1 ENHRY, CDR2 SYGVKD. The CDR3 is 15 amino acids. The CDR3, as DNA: TGTGCCATCAGCCCGGGACTAGCGGGAACAGATACGCAGTATTTT. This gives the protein CAISPGLAGTDTQYF.

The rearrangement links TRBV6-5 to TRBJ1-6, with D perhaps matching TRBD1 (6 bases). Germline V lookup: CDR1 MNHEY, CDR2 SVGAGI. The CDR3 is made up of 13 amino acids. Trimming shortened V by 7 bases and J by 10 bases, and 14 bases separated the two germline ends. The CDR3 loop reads CASIRQAGSPLHF. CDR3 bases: TGTGCCAGCATTCGACAGGCGGGCTCACCCCTCCACTTT.